The 4 T cell receptor beta chains listed next were all sequenced from one sample in a study of cytomegalovirus exposure and HLA in healthy donors. Primers included in the PCR were 60 Vbeta and 13 Jbeta primers. Profiling relied on immunoSEQ multiplex PCR, and the TCRdb table lists in-frame clones only, not all of them. The table records around 130,000 clones, about 80% of them present only once. Sequencing input: PBMCs. Receptor source: a woman aged 40 to 49 in good health and CMV-seronegative.

The chain is built from TRBV4-3 and TRBJ2-3; 8 bases match TRBD2. The CDR3 contains 19 residues. V gave up 0 bases and J gave up 2 bases; unmatched junction bases: 13. CDR1 and CDR2 (germline): LGHNA, YSLEER. CDR3 loop: CASSQDNVASGHDTDTQYF. CDR3 nucleotides: TGCGCCAGCAGCCAAGATAATGTCGCTAGCGGGCATGACACAGATACGCAGTATTTT.

The rearrangement links TRBV7-2 to TRBJ2-3; 11 nucleotides match TRBD2. The CDR3 has 16 residues. Germline V CDR1 and CDR2: SGHTA, FQGNSA. Trimming at V came to 1 base and at J to 2 bases, leaving 2 bases not matched to a gene. The CDR3 here is CASSLGLAGPTDTQYF. The DNA of the CDR3 is TGTGCCAGCAGCTTAGGACTAGCGGGACCCACAGATACGCAGTATTTT.

The count of this clone is one. The sample contains more than one DNA sequence encoding this CDR3. The chain uses TRBV27 and TRBJ1-1; D remains ambiguous. Trimming left V 6 bases short and J 4 bases short, with 9 bases between. Germline V gene sequence: CDR1 MNHEY, CDR2 SMNVEV (reference sequence). This CDR3 has 12 residues. The CDR3 sequence: CASRDRGTEAFF. The DNA of the CDR3 is TGTGCCAGCAGGGATAGAGGCACTGAAGCTTTCTTT.

The chain has TRBV6-1 and TRBJ2-5, with 7 bases lining up with TRBD1. V shed 4 bases and J 0 bases; nucleotides not matched to a gene: 14. The CDR3 has 18 residues. CDR1 MNHNS and CDR2 SASEGT come from the germline V gene. The CDR3 DNA is TGTGCCAGCAGTGCCAACGCCGGGACAGATTATCACCAAGAGACCCAGTACTTC. Protein: CASSANAGTDYHQETQYF.